Presented here are 24 T cell receptor beta chains from one specimen sequenced in a study of CD8+CD57+ T cells in acquired aplastic anemia. Profiling that covered TCR beta VDJ and CDR3 relied on genomic DNA as its template. Using its own MiXCR run on the reads, TCRdb lists one record per CDR3 protein. The data contain around 400,000 distinct CDR3 sequences, roughly 64% of them singletons. The sequencing input was sorted CD4+, CD8+, or CD8+CD57+ T cells (not recorded which) from PBMCs. These receptors originate from a human donor in good health, serving as a control.

A note on this clonotype: Here the CDR3 omits its conserved ending phenylalanine or tryptophan, so a read error is the likely source. The V gene is TRBV12-3 or TRBV12-4, the J gene TRBJ1-6; 9 bases are shared with TRBD1. Germline trimming cut 6 bases from V and 9 bases from J; bases unmatched to any gene: 21. This CDR3 has 19 amino acids. The chain's CDR3 is CASSIHGTGYLDGSSPLHS. DNA for the CDR3: TGTGCCAGCAGCATTCACGGGACAGGGTATCTTGATGGGAGTTCACCCCTCCACTCT.

This clonotype showed up many times. V gene TRBV20-1 combines with J gene TRBJ2-2; possibly TRBD1 for D (7 bases). The V gene lost 6 bases and the J gene lost 2 bases, with 13 bases spanning the gap. CDR3 length: 14 amino acids. From germline, CDR1 is DFQATT and CDR2 SNEGSKA (reference sequence). In DNA, the CDR3 is TGCAGTGCAAGGAGGGGGCGTAACACCGGGGAGCTGTTTTTT. It codes for CSARRGRNTGELFF.

The chain joins TRBV7-9 to TRBJ2-7, with 8 bases matching TRBD1. Germline lookup yields CDR1 SEHNR and CDR2 FQNEAQ (reference sequence). V lost 4 bases to trimming and J lost 5 bases; unmatched junction nucleotides: 10. The length of the CDR3 is 15 residues. CDR3 DNA sequence: TGTGCCAGCAGCTCAGCAGGGGGCGTATGGGACGAGCAGTACTTC. Its translation is CASSSAGGVWDEQYF. Full variable domain (remainder filled in from reference TRBV7-9 and TRBJ2-7): DTGVSQNPRHKITKRGQNVTFRCDPISEHNRLYWYRQTLGQGPEFLTYFQNEAQLEKSRLLSDRFSAERPKGSFSTLEIQRTEQGDSAMYLCASSSAGGVWDEQYFGPGTRLTVT.

Of note for this clonotype: A read error may account for a junction end that differs from germline. V and J are TRBV2 and TRBJ1-6; the match to TRBD1 covers 7 bases. The CDR3 extends over 17 amino acids. Germline V lookup: CDR1 SNHLY, CDR2 FYNNEI. In nucleotides, the CDR3 is TGTGCCAGCAGGACAGACAGGGCCGAGCAGTACTTCTGGCCGGGCACCTTT. Translation: CASRTDRAEQYFWPGTF.

The rearrangement links TRBV20-1 to TRBJ2-5, with TRBD2 identical over 9 bases. Trimming at V came to 1 base and at J to 5 bases, leaving 5 bases not matched to a gene. The CDR3 spans 14 residues. The V gene's germline CDR1 is DFQATT and CDR2 SNEGSKA (reference sequence). The CDR3 DNA is TGCAGTGCTAGAGGGCTAGCGGGGATCGAGACCCAGTACTTC. It encodes CSARGLAGIETQYF.

The chain employs TRBV9 and TRBJ2-5; D gene uncertain. The CDR3 spans 15 residues. V shed 0 bases and J shed 0 bases, with 9 bases lying between them. Germline-derived CDR1 and CDR2 are SGDLS and YYNGEE. The CDR3 protein is CASSVAPSDQETQYF. CDR3 DNA: TGTGCCAGCAGCGTAGCCCCCAGTGACCAAGAGACCCAGTACTTC.

The chain employs TRBV20-1 and TRBJ2-1; D is perhaps TRBD1 (6 bases). This CDR3 spans 16 amino acids. Germline V gene data show CDR1 as DFQATT and CDR2 as SNEGSKA (reference sequence). V dropped 5 bases and J dropped 9 bases, with 26 bases sitting between them. This CDR3 reads CSAYGGRVPLQGEQFF. Written as DNA, the CDR3 is TGCAGTGCTTACGGCGGCAGGGTTCCCCTACAGGGTGAGCAGTTCTTC.

This chain uses TRBV20-1 with TRBJ2-3; no firm D call. The V gene lost 6 bases and the J gene lost 1 base, with 14 bases spanning the gap. There are 14 residues in the CDR3. Germline CDR1 DFQATT, CDR2 SNEGSKA (reference sequence). DNA for the CDR3: TGCAGTGCAGACGCCCTGGCGGGCACAGATACGCAGTATTTT. Its protein product is CSADALAGTDTQYF.

Regarding this clonotype: Its ends do not fully match the called genes, so a read error is possible. This chain links TRBV5-4 with TRBJ2-7, with no clear D. This CDR3 is built from 14 residues. From germline, CDR1 is SGHNT and CDR2 YYREEE (reference sequence). CDR3 nucleotides: TGCGCCAGCAGCTTGACACTCCGCTCCTACGAGCAGTACTTC. Protein sequence: CASSLTLRSYEQYF.

CDR3 protein: CASSLRDNQPQHF. CDR3 DNA: TGTGCCAGCAGCTTGAGAGACAATCAGCCCCAGCATTTT. The rearrangement joins TRBV7-8 to TRBJ1-5; D is uncertain. This CDR3 region has 13 residues. V lost 3 bases and J lost 3, with 6 bases in between. The V gene's germline CDR1 is SGHVS and CDR2 FQNEAQ.

This clonotype was counted many times. This chain connects TRBV29-1 to TRBJ2-5, with D perhaps given as TRBD1 or TRBD2 (5 bases each). V was trimmed by 3 bases and J by 4 bases, leaving 15 bases between them. Germline V gene lookup returns CDR1 SQVTM and CDR2 ANQGSEA. The CDR3 has 14 residues. For the CDR3, the DNA is TGCAGCGTTGATCTAGGGACGGCTAGAGAGACCCAGTACTTC. It specifies CSVDLGTARETQYF.

A word on this clonotype: No conserved phenylalanine or tryptophan ends this CDR3, so it is likely a read error. The J gene is TRBJ1-2, the V gene TRBV10-3; 7 bases fit TRBD1. Looked up from germline, CDR1 is ENHRY and CDR2 is SYGVKD. The CDR3 extends over 15 amino acids. With 4 bases clipped from V and 6 bases from J, the junction kept 11 bases outside the gene matches. CDR3 loop: CAISALPRQGDGYTV. The CDR3, as DNA: TGTGCCATCAGTGCTCTACCGAGACAGGGCGATGGCTACACCGTC.

The chain recombines TRBV9 with TRBJ2-3; 13 bases agree with TRBD2. The CDR3 totals 14 residues. V shed 4 bases, J shed 15 bases, and the junction held 11 bases outside the gene matches. CDR1 is SGDLS and CDR2 is YYNGEE in the germline V gene. In nucleotides, the CDR3 is TGTGCCAGCAGCCTAGGGACTAGCGGGGAGGCGGACTATTTT. Its protein is CASSLGTSGEADYF.

This clonotype was picked up one time. The genes are TRBV7-9 and TRBJ2-2; 7 nucleotides align to TRBD1. This CDR3 contains 16 residues. The germline V gene has CDR1 SEHNR and CDR2 FQNEAQ (reference sequence). V lost 3 bases to trimming and J lost 7 bases; unmatched junction nucleotides: 11. The CDR3 region is CASSLDRQGSNGELFF. CDR3 nucleotides: TGTGCCAGCAGCTTGGATCGACAGGGCAGCAACGGGGAGCTGTTTTTT.

The V call is TRBV5-1, the J call TRBJ1-6; TRBD1 matches 9 bases. CDR1 is SGHRS and CDR2 is YFSETQ in the germline V gene. V shed 4 bases, J shed 15 bases, and the junction held 8 bases outside the gene matches. CDR3 length: 13 amino acids. The CDR3 region is CASSAGDRALLHF. The CDR3 DNA reads TGCGCCAGCAGCGCCGGGGACAGGGCGCTCCTCCACTTT.

This clonotype was recorded at least ten times. This chain links TRBV7-9 with TRBJ1-4, with D possibly being TRBD1 (5 bases). Trimming pared 4 bases from V and 0 bases from J, leaving 15 bases between. This CDR3 is built from 17 residues. CDR1 and CDR2 from the germline V gene are SEHNR and FQNEAQ (reference sequence). CDR3 DNA: TGTGCCAGCAGCTCAGACGGGGGGTACGCAACTAATGAAAAACTGTTTTTT. This sequence encodes CASSSDGGYATNEKLFF. Variable domain in full (rest from reference TRBV7-9 and TRBJ1-4): DTGVSQNPRHKITKRGQNVTFRCDPISEHNRLYWYRQTLGQGPEFLTYFQNEAQLEKSRLLSDRFSAERPKGSFSTLEIQRTEQGDSAMYLCASSSDGGYATNEKLFFGSGTQLSVL.

The CDR3 loop reads CSARQTPQVYF. CDR3 coding DNA: TGCAGTGCTAGACAAACCCCCCAAGTGTACTTC. V and J are TRBV20-1 and TRBJ2-7; no definite D call. CDR1 DFQATT and CDR2 SNEGSKA come from the germline V gene (reference sequence). V lost 2 bases, J lost 12 bases, and 14 bases lay in between. CDR3 size: 11 residues.

In regard to this clonotype: One junction end does not reproduce the germline sequence, and a read error may be involved. V usage is TRBV7-8 and J usage is TRBJ2-3; D is perhaps TRBD1 or TRBD2 (5 bases each). The germline CDR1 and CDR2 sequences are SGHVS and FQNEAQ. The CDR3 loop spans 14 amino acids. This chain's CDR3 is CASSLARAGDTETF. The DNA for the CDR3 is TGTGCCAGCAGCCTAGCCAGGGCAGGCGATACAGAGACGTTT. The full variable domain, rest sourced from reference TRBV7-8 and TRBJ2-3, is GAGVSQSPRYKVAKRGQDVALRCDPISGHVSLFWYQQALGQGPEFLTYFQNEAQLDKSGLPSDRFFAERPEGSVSTLKIQRTQQEDSAVYLCASSLARAGDTETFGPGTRLTVL.

This clonotype was found once. The chain uses TRBV7-9 and TRBJ2-7; possible D gene TRBD1, 6 bases. Per germline, CDR1 SEHNR and CDR2 FQNEAQ (reference sequence). CDR3 length: 13 residues. V was clipped by 5 bases and J by 2 bases, with 10 bases between them. The CDR3 loop is CASSVRQAYEQYF. The CDR3 bases are TGTGCCAGCAGCGTTAGACAGGCCTACGAGCAGTACTTC.

A note on this clonotype: Because the CDR3's place on the DNA is in doubt, the DNA is left out and the CDR3 is given as listed by TCRdb. CDR3 region: CASSLRRETQYFEYF. The chain carries TRBV7-2 and TRBJ2-3. Germline loops: CDR1 SGHTA, CDR2 FQGNSA. The CDR3 spans 15 residues, counting both ends.

This sequence joins TRBV7-2 and TRBJ1-5; D is possibly TRBD1 (5 bases). The CDR3 sequence is 15 residues long. V was clipped by 5 bases and J by 15 bases, with 26 bases between them. The germline CDR1 and CDR2 sequences are SGHTA and FQGNSA. CDR3 DNA: TGTGCCAGCAGCGGGGACGGAGGGGACGAGCGCAATCTGCATTTT. It codes for CASSGDGGDERNLHF.

The V and J genes are TRBV13 and TRBJ2-7; D is uncertain. The germline gives CDR1 PRHDT, CDR2 FYEKMQ (reference sequence). Trimming took 5 bases from V and 0 from J, leaving 11 bases between them. This CDR3 region has 14 residues. In DNA form, the CDR3 reads TGTGCCAGCAGCGACGAGACTGGCTCCTACGAGCAGTACTTC. It specifies CASSDETGSYEQYF.

The chain recombines TRBV29-1 with TRBJ2-1; D uncertain. This CDR3 is 15 amino acids long. Germline V gene data show CDR1 as SQVTM and CDR2 as ANQGSEA. Trimming removed 3 bases from V and 0 bases from J, with 12 bases in between. Here the CDR3 DNA reads TGCAGCGTTGAGGACGGATCCAGCTCCTACAATGAGCAGTTCTTC. It encodes CSVEDGSSSYNEQFF.

This clonotype was seen ten or more times. The chain employs TRBV5-1 and TRBJ2-7; TRBD2 is a possible D gene (5 bases). Germline-derived CDR1 and CDR2 are SGHRS and YFSETQ. Trimming cost V 1 base and J 9 bases, with 14 bases left between them. This CDR3 spans 13 amino acids. CDR3 residues: CASSLFDRAVQYF. The CDR3 coding sequence is TGCGCCAGCAGCTTGTTCGATCGAGCGGTGCAGTACTTC.